The clone carrying this T cell receptor beta chain was counted a few times. Isolating PBMCs gave at least 6 million of these cells per sample. This CDR3 has 14 residues. Germline V gene sequence: CDR1 SEHNR, CDR2 FQNEAQ (reference sequence). V gave up 2 bases and J gave up 8 bases, with 12 bases separating them. This entry comes from a study of blood T cells in healthy people across ages. Sample-barcoded 5' priming and a J-beta primer mix drove a second PCR of about 6 to 12 cycles. TCRdb reprocessed the 5' RACE reads with MiXCR, giving one entry per CDR3 protein. Of roughly 700,000 distinct CDR3 sequences in the sample, 49% were seen once.

Input material: blood. The TCR originated in a woman aged 55-75 years in good health. V and J are TRBV7-9 and TRBJ1-4; D not certain. CDR3 protein: CASSLNTPTEKLFF. DNA for the CDR3: TGTGCCAGCAGCTTAAACACCCCTACCGAAAAACTGTTTTTT. Complete variable domain (other parts from reference TRBV7-9 and TRBJ1-4): DTGVSQNPRHKITKRGQNVTFRCDPISEHNRLYWYRQTLGQGPEFLTYFQNEAQLEKSRLLSDRFSAERPKGSFSTLEIQRTEQGDSAMYLCASSLNTPTEKLFFGSGTQLSVL.